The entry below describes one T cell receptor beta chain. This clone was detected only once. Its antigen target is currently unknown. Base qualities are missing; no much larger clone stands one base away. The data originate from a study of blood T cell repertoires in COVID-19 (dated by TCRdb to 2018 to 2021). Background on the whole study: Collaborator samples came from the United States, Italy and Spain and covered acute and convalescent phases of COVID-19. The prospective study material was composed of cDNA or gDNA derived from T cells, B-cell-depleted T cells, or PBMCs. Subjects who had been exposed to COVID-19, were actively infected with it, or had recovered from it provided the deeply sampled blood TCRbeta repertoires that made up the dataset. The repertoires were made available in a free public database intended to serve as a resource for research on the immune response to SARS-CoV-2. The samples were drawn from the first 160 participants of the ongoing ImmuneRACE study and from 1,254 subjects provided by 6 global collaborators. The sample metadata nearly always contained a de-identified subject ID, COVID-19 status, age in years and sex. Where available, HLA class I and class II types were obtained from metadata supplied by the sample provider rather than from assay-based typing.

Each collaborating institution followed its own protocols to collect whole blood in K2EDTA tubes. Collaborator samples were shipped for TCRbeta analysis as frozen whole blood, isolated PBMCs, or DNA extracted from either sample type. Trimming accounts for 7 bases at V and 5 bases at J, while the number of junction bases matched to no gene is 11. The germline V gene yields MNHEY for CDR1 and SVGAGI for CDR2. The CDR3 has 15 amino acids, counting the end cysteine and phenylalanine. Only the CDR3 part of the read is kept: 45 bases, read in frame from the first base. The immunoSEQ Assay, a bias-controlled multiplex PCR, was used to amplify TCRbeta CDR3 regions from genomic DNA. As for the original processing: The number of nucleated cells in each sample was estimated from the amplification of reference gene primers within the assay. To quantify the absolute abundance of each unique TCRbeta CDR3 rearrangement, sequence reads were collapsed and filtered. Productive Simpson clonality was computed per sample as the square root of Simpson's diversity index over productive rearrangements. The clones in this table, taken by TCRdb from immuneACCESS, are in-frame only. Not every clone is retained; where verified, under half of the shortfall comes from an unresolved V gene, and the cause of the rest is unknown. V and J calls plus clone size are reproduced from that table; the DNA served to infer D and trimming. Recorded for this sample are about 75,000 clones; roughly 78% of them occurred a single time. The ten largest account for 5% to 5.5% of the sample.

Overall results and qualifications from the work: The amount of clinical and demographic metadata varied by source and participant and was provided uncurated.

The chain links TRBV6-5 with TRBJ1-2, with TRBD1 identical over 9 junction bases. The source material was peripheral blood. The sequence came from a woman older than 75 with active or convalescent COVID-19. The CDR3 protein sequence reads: CASMRTGAARYGYTF. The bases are TGTGCCAGCATGCGGACAGGGGCGGCCCGATATGGCTACACCTTC.